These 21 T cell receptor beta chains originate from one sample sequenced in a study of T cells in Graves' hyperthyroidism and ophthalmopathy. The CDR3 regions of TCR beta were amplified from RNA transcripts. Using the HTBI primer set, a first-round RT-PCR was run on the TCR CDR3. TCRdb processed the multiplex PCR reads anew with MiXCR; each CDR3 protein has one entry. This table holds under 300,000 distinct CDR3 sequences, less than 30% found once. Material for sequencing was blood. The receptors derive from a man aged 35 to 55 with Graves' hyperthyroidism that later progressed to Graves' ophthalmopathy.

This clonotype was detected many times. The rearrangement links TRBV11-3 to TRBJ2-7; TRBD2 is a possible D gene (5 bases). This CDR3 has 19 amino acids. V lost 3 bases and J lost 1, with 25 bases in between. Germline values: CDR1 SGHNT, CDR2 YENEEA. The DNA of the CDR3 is TGTGCCAGCAGCTTTTTACTTACCGAGGCTAGCAGAATGTCCTACGAGCAGTACTTC. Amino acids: CASSFLLTEASRMSYEQYF.

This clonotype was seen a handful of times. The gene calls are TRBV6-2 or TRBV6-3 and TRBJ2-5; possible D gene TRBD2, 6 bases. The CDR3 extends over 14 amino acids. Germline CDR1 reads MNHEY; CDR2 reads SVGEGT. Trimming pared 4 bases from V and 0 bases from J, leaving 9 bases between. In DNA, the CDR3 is TGTGCCAGCAGTTGGAGGGGAGACCAAGAGACCCAGTACTTC. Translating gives CASSWRGDQETQYF.

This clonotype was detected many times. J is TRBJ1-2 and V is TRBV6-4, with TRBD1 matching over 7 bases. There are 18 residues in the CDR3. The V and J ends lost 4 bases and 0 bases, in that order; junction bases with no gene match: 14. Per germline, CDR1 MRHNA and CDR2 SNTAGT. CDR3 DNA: TGTGCCAGCAGTGCTCCGGGACAGATATGGGGATCTAACTATGGCTACACCTTC. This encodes CASSAPGQIWGSNYGYTF.

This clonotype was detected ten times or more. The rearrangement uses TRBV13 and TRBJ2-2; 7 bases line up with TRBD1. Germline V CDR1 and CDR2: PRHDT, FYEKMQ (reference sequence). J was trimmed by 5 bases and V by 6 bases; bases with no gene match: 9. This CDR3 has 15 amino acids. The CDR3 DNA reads TGTGCCAGCAGATTAAGACAGGGTTTGACCGGGGAGCTGTTTTTT. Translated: CASRLRQGLTGELFF.

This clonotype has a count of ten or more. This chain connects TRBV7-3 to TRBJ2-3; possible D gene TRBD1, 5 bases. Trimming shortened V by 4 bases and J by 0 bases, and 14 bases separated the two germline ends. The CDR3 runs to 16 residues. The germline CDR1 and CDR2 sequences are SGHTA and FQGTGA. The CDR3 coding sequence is TGTGCCAGCAGCTCGACCAGGGCAACTAGCACAGATACGCAGTATTTT. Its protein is CASSSTRATSTDTQYF.

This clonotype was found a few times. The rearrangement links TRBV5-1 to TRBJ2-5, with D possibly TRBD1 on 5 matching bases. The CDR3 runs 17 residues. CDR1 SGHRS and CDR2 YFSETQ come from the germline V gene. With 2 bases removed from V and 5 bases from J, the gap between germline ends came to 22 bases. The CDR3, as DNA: TGCGCCAGCAGCTTCTCCCCCGGCAGGGCCATTGGGGAGACCCAGTACTTC. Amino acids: CASSFSPGRAIGETQYF.

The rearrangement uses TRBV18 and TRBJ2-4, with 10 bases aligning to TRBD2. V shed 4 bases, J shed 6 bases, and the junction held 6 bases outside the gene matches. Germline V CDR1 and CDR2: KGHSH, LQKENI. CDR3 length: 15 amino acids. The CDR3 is CASSRTSGLGNIQYF. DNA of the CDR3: TGTGCCAGCTCACGGACTAGCGGCCTCGGAAACATTCAGTACTTC.

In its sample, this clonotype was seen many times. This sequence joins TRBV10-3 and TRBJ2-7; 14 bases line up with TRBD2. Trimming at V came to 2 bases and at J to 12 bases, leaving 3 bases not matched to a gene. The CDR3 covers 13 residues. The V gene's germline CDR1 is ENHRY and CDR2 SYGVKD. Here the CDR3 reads CAISEGTSGSPYF. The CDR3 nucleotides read TGTGCCATCAGTGAGGGGACTAGCGGGAGCCCGTACTTC.

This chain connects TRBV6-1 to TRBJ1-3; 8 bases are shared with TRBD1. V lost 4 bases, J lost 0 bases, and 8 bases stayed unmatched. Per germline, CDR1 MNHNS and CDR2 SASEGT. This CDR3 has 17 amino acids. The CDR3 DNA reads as TGTGCCAGCAGTGCCCCGGGGGGGACAGGCTCTGGAAACACCATATATTTT. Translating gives CASSAPGGTGSGNTIYF.

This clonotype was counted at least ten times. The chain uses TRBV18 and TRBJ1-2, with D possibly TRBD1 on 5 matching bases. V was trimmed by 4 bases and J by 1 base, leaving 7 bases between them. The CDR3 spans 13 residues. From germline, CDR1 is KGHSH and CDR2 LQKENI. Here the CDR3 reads CASSRDSNYGYTF. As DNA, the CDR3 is TGTGCCAGCTCACGCGACAGTAACTATGGCTACACCTTC.

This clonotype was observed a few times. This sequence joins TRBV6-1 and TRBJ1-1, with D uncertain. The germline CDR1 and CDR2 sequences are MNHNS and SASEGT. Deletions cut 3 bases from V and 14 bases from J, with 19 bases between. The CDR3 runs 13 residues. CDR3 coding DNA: TGTGCCAGCAGTGAGAGACCGAAATCAACAACCTTCTTT. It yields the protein CASSERPKSTTFF.

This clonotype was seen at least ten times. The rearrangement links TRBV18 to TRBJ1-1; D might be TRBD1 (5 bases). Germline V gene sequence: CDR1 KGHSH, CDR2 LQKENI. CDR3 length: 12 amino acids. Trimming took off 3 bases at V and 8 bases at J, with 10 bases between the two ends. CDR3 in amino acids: CASSPSWTEAFF. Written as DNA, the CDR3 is TGTGCCAGCTCACCCTCTTGGACAGAAGCTTTCTTT.

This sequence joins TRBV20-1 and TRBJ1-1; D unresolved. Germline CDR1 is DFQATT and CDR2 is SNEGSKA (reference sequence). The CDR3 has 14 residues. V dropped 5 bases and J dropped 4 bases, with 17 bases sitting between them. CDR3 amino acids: CSAPAFKFSTEAFF. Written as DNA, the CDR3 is TGCAGTGCTCCCGCCTTCAAATTTAGCACTGAAGCTTTCTTT.

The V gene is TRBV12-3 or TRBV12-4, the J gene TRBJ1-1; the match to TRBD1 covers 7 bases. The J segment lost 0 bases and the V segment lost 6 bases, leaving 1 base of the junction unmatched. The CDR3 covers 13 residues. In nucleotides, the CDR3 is TGTGCCAGCAGGGACAGGATGAACACTGAAGCTTTCTTT. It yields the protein CASRDRMNTEAFF.

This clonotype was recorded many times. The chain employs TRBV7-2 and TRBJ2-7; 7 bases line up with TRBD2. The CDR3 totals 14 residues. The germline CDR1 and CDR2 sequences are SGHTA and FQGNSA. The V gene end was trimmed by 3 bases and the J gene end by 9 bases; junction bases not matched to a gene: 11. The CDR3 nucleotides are TGTGCCAGCAGCTTCCTTCCGCGGGAGCACGGGCAGTACTTC. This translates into CASSFLPREHGQYF.

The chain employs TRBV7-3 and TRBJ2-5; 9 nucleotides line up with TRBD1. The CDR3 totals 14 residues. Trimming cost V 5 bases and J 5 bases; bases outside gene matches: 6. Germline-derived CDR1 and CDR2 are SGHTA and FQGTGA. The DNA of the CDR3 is TGTGCCAGCAGCCGCCGGGACAGGGTGGAGACCCAGTACTTC. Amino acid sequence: CASSRRDRVETQYF.

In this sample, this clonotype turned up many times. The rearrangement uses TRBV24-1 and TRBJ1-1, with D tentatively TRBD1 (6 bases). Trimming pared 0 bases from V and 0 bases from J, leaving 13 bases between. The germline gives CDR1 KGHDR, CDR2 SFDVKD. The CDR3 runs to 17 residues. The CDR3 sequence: CATSDLPGTTMNTEAFF. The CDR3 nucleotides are TGTGCCACCAGTGATTTGCCCGGGACAACTATGAACACTGAAGCTTTCTTT.

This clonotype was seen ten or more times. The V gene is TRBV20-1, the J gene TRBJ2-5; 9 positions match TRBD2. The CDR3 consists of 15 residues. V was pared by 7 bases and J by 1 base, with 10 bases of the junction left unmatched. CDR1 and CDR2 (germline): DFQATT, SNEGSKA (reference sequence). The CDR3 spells CSGASGKGVQETQYF. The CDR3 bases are TGCAGTGGGGCTAGCGGGAAGGGAGTCCAAGAGACCCAGTACTTC.

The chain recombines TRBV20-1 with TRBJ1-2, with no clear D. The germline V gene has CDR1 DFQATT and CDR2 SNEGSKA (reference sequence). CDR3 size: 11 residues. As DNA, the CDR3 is TGCAGCCAGATTACTAACTATGGCTACACCTTC. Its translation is CSQITNYGYTF.

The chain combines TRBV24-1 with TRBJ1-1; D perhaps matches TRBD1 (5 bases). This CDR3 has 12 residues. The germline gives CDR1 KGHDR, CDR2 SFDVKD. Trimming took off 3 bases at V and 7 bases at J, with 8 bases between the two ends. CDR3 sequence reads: CATSDLRGEAFF. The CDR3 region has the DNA TGTGCCACCAGTGATCTTAGGGGTGAAGCTTTCTTT.

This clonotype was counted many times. CDR3: CSATDGRGLGTQYF. CDR3 in DNA: TGCAGTGCTACCGACGGGAGGGGGCTTGGGACCCAGTACTTC. The chain couples TRBV20-1 to TRBJ2-5; a weak D match, TRBD2 (8 bases). V dropped 4 bases and J dropped 7 bases, with 19 bases sitting between them. This CDR3 has 14 residues. The germline V gene encodes CDR1 DFQATT and CDR2 SNEGSKA (reference sequence).